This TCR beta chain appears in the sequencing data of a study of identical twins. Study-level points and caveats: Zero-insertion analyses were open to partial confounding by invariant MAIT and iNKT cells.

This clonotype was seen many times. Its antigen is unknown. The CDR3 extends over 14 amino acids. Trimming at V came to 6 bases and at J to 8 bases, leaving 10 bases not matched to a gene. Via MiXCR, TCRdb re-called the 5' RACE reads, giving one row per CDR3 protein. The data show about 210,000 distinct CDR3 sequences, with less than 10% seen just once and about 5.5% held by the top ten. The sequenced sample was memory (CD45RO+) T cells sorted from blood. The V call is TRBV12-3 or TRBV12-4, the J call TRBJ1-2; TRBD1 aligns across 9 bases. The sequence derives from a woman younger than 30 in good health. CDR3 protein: CASSFAPGQGGYTF. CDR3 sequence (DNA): TGTGCCAGCAGCTTTGCCCCGGGACAGGGAGGCTACACCTTC.